The clone carrying this TCR beta chain was recorded only once. Its target is not known. This sample stems from a study of B cell selection in AIRE deficiency. General study points: In TCRBV usage, CDR3 length and diversity, patient Tconv and Treg cells matched healthy donors. Approximately 29% of healthy-shared Treg sequences were found among patient Tconv cells.

Clones were read by immunoSEQ multiplex PCR, and TCRdb kept only the in-frame ones, dropping some. The sample has approximately 24,000 clones; about 90% are singletons. The CDR3 loop spans 13 amino acids. Germline V gene lookup returns CDR1 MRHNA and CDR2 SNTAGT. The ends were cut back, 3 bases at V and 1 base at J, with 6 bases in the middle. Regulatory T cells were sorted as CD4+CD25hiCD127low/negative cells. The rearrangement joins TRBV6-4 to TRBJ1-2, with D hard to call. The sequenced material came from CD4+CD25+ Tregs sorted from PBMCs. This sequence originates from a human donor in good health. This CDR3 is CASSEGNNYGYTF. The CDR3, as DNA: TGTGCCAGCAGTGAGGGGAATAACTATGGCTACACCTTC.